This paragraph reports one T cell receptor beta chain. Germline V lookup: CDR1 SGDLS, CDR2 YYNGEE. There are 15 residues in the CDR3. The J segment lost 4 bases and the V segment lost 2 bases, leaving 6 bases of the junction unmatched. Produced via immunoSEQ multiplex PCR; TCRdb's table is partial and in-frame only. The table records about 140,000 clones, 70% to 90% of them present only once. These data belong to a study of control samples from healthy donors and cancer patients. The gene calls are TRBV9 and TRBJ2-1; 7 positions agree with TRBD1. The sample comprised blood. This receptor was obtained from a woman aged 25 to 39 in good health. CDR3 residues: CASSVQGEWYNEQFF. The CDR3 nucleotides read TGTGCCAGCAGCGTCCAGGGGGAATGGTACAATGAGCAGTTCTTC.